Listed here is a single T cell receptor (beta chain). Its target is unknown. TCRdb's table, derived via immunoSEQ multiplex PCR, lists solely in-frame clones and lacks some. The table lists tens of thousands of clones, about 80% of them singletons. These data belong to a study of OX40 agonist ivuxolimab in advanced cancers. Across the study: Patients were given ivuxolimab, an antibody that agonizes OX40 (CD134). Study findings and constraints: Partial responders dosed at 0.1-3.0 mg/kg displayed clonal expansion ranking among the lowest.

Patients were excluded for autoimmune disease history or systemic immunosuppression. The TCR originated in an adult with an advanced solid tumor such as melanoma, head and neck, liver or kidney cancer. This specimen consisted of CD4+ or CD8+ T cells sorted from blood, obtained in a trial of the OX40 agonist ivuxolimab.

The CDR3 nucleotides read TGTGCCAGCAGCTTTCGTGCCCTTAGTCAAAGGAATCAGCCCCAGCATTTT. Residues: CASSFRALSQRNQPQHF. The rearrangement joins TRBV11-1 to TRBJ1-5, with no clear D. The CDR3 extends over 17 amino acids. V lost 3 bases, J lost 4 bases, and 19 bases lay in between. Germline V gives CDR1 SGHAT, CDR2 FQDESV (reference sequence).